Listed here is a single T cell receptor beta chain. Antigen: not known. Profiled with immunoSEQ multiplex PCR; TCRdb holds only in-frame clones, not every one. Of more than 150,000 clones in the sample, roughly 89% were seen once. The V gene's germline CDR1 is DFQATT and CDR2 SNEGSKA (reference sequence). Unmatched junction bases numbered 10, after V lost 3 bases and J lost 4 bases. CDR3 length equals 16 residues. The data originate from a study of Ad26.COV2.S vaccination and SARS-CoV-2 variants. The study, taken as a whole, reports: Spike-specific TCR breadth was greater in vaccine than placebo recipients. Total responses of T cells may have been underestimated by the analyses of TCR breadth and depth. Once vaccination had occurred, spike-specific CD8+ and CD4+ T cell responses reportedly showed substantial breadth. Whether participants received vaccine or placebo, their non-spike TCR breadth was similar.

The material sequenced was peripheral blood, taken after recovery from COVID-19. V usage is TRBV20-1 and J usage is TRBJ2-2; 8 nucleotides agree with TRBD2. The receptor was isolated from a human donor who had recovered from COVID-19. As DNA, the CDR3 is TGCAGTGCTAGTTACGAGCGGGGGCCACTCACCGGGGAGCTGTTTTTT. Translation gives CSASYERGPLTGELFF.